One sample yielded the 28 T cell receptor beta chains listed below, sequenced in a study of T cell responses to AZD1222 COVID-19 vaccine. Produced via immunoSEQ multiplex PCR; TCRdb's table is partial and in-frame only. The table includes about 140,000 clones, over 90% detected once. Source: peripheral blood, taken on day 0 of MenACWY control vaccination. The receptors derive from an adult in good health.

This chain links TRBV3-1 (or the pseudogene TRBV3-2) with TRBJ1-5, with TRBD1 matching 7 bases. There are 16 residues in the CDR3. The V gene end was trimmed by 4 bases and the J gene end by 7 bases; junction bases not matched to a gene: 13. Germline CDR1 LGHDT, CDR2 YNNKEL (reference sequence). CDR3 DNA: TGTGCCAGCAGCCCCCGCACCTTCACAGGGGACCAGCCCCAGCATTTT. Protein: CASSPRTFTGDQPQHF.

V gene TRBV20-1 combines with J gene TRBJ1-2, with TRBD1 matching 8 bases. Germline V gives CDR1 DFQATT, CDR2 SNEGSKA (reference sequence). V dropped 5 bases and J dropped 7; count of bases not matched to a gene: 3. This CDR3 comprises 11 residues. The CDR3 protein is CSAQDRAGYTF. The CDR3 nucleotides read TGCAGTGCTCAGGACAGGGCTGGCTACACCTTC.

The rearrangement joins TRBV4-1 to TRBJ1-1, with TRBD1 matching 9 bases. The ends lost 1 base at V and 5 bases at J; junction bases unmatched: 8. Germline-derived CDR1 and CDR2 are MGHRA and YSYEKL. The CDR3 covers 16 residues. CDR3 sequence (DNA): TGCGCCAGCAGCCAAGCCACCCGGGACAGGGTAACTGAAGCTTTCTTT. Its protein is CASSQATRDRVTEAFF.

The rearrangement uses TRBV19 and TRBJ1-6; 9 positions match TRBD1. The CDR3 consists of 14 residues. CDR1 is LNHDA and CDR2 is SQIVND in the germline V gene (reference sequence). V was clipped by 8 bases and J by 8 bases; unmatched bases: 7. CDR3 coding DNA: TGTGCCAGTGGCACAGGGGGCGGGTATTCACCCCTCCACTTT. Its translation: CASGTGGGYSPLHF.

This rearrangement joins TRBV29-1 to TRBJ2-6, with D possibly being TRBD2 (5 bases). Per the germline V gene, CDR1 is SQVTM and CDR2 is ANQGSEA. The CDR3 loop spans 14 amino acids. V was shortened by 8 bases and J by 2 bases, with 13 bases between the two germline ends. CDR3 sequence: CSTPAGAGANVLTF. The CDR3 region has the DNA TGCAGCACTCCCGCCGGGGCTGGGGCCAACGTCCTGACTTTC.

The J gene is TRBJ1-1, the V gene TRBV6-5; D may be TRBD1 (6 bases). V was shortened by 4 bases and J by 4 bases, with 10 bases between the two germline ends. Germline CDR1 reads MNHEY; CDR2 reads SVGAGI. The CDR3 consists of 13 residues. The CDR3 here is CASSLTGGTEAFF. CDR3 DNA: TGTGCCAGCAGTTTGACAGGCGGCACTGAAGCTTTCTTT.

The chain joins TRBV5-1 to TRBJ1-6; no clear D. Germline CDR1 is SGHRS and CDR2 is YFSETQ. The CDR3 length is 14 residues. V was pared by 1 base and J by 15 bases, with 17 bases between. The CDR3 here is CASSLSTTSNHLHF. The CDR3 DNA sequence: TGCGCCAGCAGCTTGTCCACGACGTCTAATCACCTCCACTTT.

The rearrangement links TRBV5-1 to TRBJ1-6; D gene unclear. CDR1 SGHRS and CDR2 YFSETQ come from the germline V gene. The CDR3 has 14 amino acids. With 0 bases removed from V and 6 bases from J, the gap between germline ends came to 7 bases. The CDR3 DNA sequence: TGCGCCAGCAGCTTGGGACAATTTAATTCACCCCTCCACTTT. Amino acids: CASSLGQFNSPLHF.

V and J are TRBV7-2 and TRBJ2-3; no clear D. Trimming pared 2 bases from V and 1 base from J, leaving 7 bases between. CDR1 and CDR2 (germline): SGHTA, FQGNSA. CDR3 size: 14 residues. CDR3 coding DNA: TGTGCCAGCAGCTTAACCCGGGGCACAGATACGCAGTATTTT. This gives the protein CASSLTRGTDTQYF. Full variable domain (missing parts from reference TRBV7-2 and TRBJ2-3): GAGVSQSPSNKVTEKGKDVELRCDPISGHTALYWYRQSLGQGLEFLIYFQGNSAPDKSGLPSDRFSAERTGGSVSTLTIQRTQQEDSAVYLCASSLTRGTDTQYFGPGTRLTVL.

The chain uses TRBV5-6 and TRBJ1-3; 10 bases agree with TRBD1. CDR1 is SGHDT and CDR2 is YYEEEE in the germline V gene. The CDR3 runs 16 residues. Trimming at V came to 4 bases and at J to 2 bases, leaving 6 bases not matched to a gene. In DNA, the CDR3 is TGTGCCAGCAGCCGGGGACAGGGGACTACTGGAAACACCATATATTTT. Amino acid sequence: CASSRGQGTTGNTIYF.

This clone appeared once. V and J are TRBV7-2 and TRBJ1-4; the D is unclear. Looked up from germline, CDR1 is SGHTA and CDR2 is FQGNSA. The CDR3 is 16 residues long. Deletions cut 1 base from V and 5 bases from J, with 14 bases between. The CDR3, as DNA: TGTGCCAGCAGCTTAGGCCCACGGGCTTCAAATGAAAAACTGTTTTTT. It yields the protein CASSLGPRASNEKLFF.

This clone was counted once. The chain couples TRBV7-3 to TRBJ2-2; D is undetermined. Germline CDR1 SGHTA, CDR2 FQGTGA. V dropped 5 bases and J dropped 5 bases, with 21 bases sitting between them. The CDR3 covers 17 residues. The DNA of the CDR3 is TGTGCCAGCAGCCCAACCGCAACAGTTATCAGTACCGGGGAGCTGTTTTTT. Its translation is CASSPTATVISTGELFF.

The chain employs TRBV27 and TRBJ2-1; D gene ambiguous. The CDR3 sequence is 12 residues long. Trimming stripped 4 bases from V and 7 bases from J, with 8 bases between. Germline V gives CDR1 MNHEY, CDR2 SMNVEV (reference sequence). The CDR3 is CASSYTKNEQFF. The CDR3 region has the DNA TGTGCCAGCAGTTACACAAAAAATGAGCAGTTCTTC.

The chain combines TRBV10-3 with TRBJ2-5; TRBD2 might be the D (6 bases). With 4 bases removed from V and 4 bases from J, the gap between germline ends came to 16 bases. The germline gives CDR1 ENHRY, CDR2 SYGVKD. The CDR3 extends over 15 amino acids. The CDR3 nucleotides are TGTGCCATCAGTGGGACAATGGGAGGCCGAGAGACCCAGTACTTC. As protein: CAISGTMGGRETQYF.

This sequence joins TRBV5-1 and TRBJ2-1, with TRBD1 matching 7 bases. The V gene's germline CDR1 is SGHRS and CDR2 YFSETQ. The CDR3 has 17 residues. V was clipped by 0 bases and J by 3 bases; unmatched bases: 9. CDR3 coding DNA: TGCGCCAGCAGCTTGGCGGGGACAGAAGGGCGCTACAATGAGCAGTTCTTC. This codes for CASSLAGTEGRYNEQFF.

This clone was observed a single time. The chain combines TRBV4-2 with TRBJ2-7, with D perhaps matching TRBD1 (5 bases). CDR3 length: 13 amino acids. The ends were cut back, 3 bases at V and 6 bases at J, with 12 bases in the middle. Germline V gene sequence: CDR1 LGHNA, CDR2 YNFKEQ. The CDR3 loop reads CASSQGRPGEQYF. The CDR3, as DNA: TGTGCCAGCAGCCAGGGGCGCCCAGGCGAGCAGTACTTC.

J is TRBJ2-5 and V is TRBV6-2 or TRBV6-3; D ambiguous. Between the trimmed V and J ends, which lost 5 bases and 3 bases, there was a span of 4 bases. This CDR3 region has 11 residues. The germline gives CDR1 MNHEY, CDR2 SVGEGT. CDR3 amino acids: CASSRKETQYF. The CDR3 nucleotides are TGTGCCAGCAGTAGGAAAGAGACCCAGTACTTC.

This chain uses TRBV13 with TRBJ1-6; D unresolved. The V gene's germline CDR1 is PRHDT and CDR2 FYEKMQ (reference sequence). The CDR3 consists of 17 residues. The ends were cut back, 5 bases at V and 0 bases at J, with 14 bases in the middle. CDR3 sequence reads: CASSNLGESSYNSPLHF. CDR3 coding DNA: TGTGCCAGCAGCAACCTCGGGGAAAGCTCCTATAATTCACCCCTCCACTTT.

This chain connects TRBV5-4 to TRBJ1-1; D gene uncertain. Trimming removed 7 bases from V and 6 bases from J, with 16 bases in between. The germline V gene has CDR1 SGHNT and CDR2 YYREEE (reference sequence). The CDR3 extends over 13 amino acids. The chain's CDR3 is CASLAPGKAEAFF. The DNA of the CDR3 is TGTGCCAGCCTAGCTCCGGGCAAGGCTGAAGCTTTCTTT. The full variable domain, with the rest looked up from reference TRBV5-4 and TRBJ1-1, is ETGVTQSPTHLIKTRGQQVTLRCSSQSGHNTVSWYQQALGQGPQFIFQYYREEENGRGNFPPRFSGLQFPNYSSELNVNALELDDSALYLCASLAPGKAEAFFGQGTRLTVV.

V usage is TRBV24-1 and J usage is TRBJ2-2; 11 nucleotides agree with TRBD2. The CDR3 extends over 15 amino acids. Germline loops: CDR1 KGHDR, CDR2 SFDVKD. After removal of 9 bases from V and 6 bases from J, the junction contained 8 bases not matched to a gene. For the CDR3, the DNA is TGTGCCACCGGAACACTAGCGGGAGATGCCGGGGAGCTGTTTTTT. Protein: CATGTLAGDAGELFF.

This clone was seen a single time. V usage is TRBV5-1 and J usage is TRBJ2-2; TRBD2 matches at 10 bases. The CDR3 totals 15 residues. CDR1 and CDR2 from the germline V gene are SGHRS and YFSETQ. Written as DNA, the CDR3 is TGCGCTACACGGGCTAGCGGGAGTGCGTCCGGGGAGCTGTTTTTT. Its translation is CATRASGSASGELFF.

V usage is TRBV5-6 and J usage is TRBJ2-1; D perhaps matches TRBD2 (5 bases). Trimming removed 4 bases from V and 2 bases from J, with 16 bases in between. The CDR3 consists of 16 residues. Germline V CDR1 and CDR2: SGHDT, YYEEEE. The CDR3: CASSPWAGETYNEQFF. CDR3 nucleotides: TGTGCCAGCAGCCCCTGGGCGGGCGAGACCTACAATGAGCAGTTCTTC. Full variable domain (remainder filled in from reference TRBV5-6 and TRBJ2-1): DAGVTQSPTHLIKTRGQQVTLRCSPKSGHDTVSWYQQALGQGPQFIFQYYEEEERQRGNFPDRFSGHQFPNYSSELNVNALLLGDSALYLCASSPWAGETYNEQFFGPGTRLTVL.

This rearrangement joins TRBV2 to TRBJ2-1, with 10 bases lining up with TRBD2. The CDR3 is made up of 14 amino acids. Germline V gene sequence: CDR1 SNHLY, CDR2 FYNNEI. With 5 bases clipped from V and 9 bases from J, the junction kept 7 bases outside the gene matches. DNA for the CDR3: TGTGCCAGCAGTCCTAGCGGGAGAGGTAGTGAGCAGTTCTTC. It yields the protein CASSPSGRGSEQFF.

This sequence joins TRBV4-3 and TRBJ2-3, with D possibly matching TRBD2 (7 bases). This CDR3 contains 16 residues. V dropped 0 bases and J dropped 2 bases, with 12 bases sitting between them. Per the germline V gene, CDR1 is LGHNA and CDR2 is YSLEER. The CDR3 is CASSQDRGAPTDTQYF. In DNA, the CDR3 is TGCGCCAGCAGCCAAGATCGGGGGGCTCCCACAGATACGCAGTATTTT.

The chain recombines TRBV7-9 with TRBJ1-2; 11 bases line up with TRBD1. V trimming: 5 bases; J trimming: 2 bases; junction bases outside the gene matches: 1. This CDR3 contains 14 residues. Germline loops: CDR1 SEHNR, CDR2 FQNEAQ (reference sequence). This CDR3 is CASSRDRGNYGYTF. In nucleotides, the CDR3 is TGTGCCAGCAGCCGGGACAGGGGGAACTATGGCTACACCTTC.

DNA of the CDR3: TGTGCCAGCAGCCAAGTCACGGGAGATAAGTACTTC. Its translation: CASSQVTGDKYF. The V gene is TRBV3-1 (or the pseudogene TRBV3-2), the J gene TRBJ2-5, with D maybe TRBD2 (6 bases). Germline V gene data show CDR1 as LGHDT and CDR2 as YNNKEL (reference sequence). The CDR3 consists of 12 residues. V lost 1 base and J 12 bases, leaving 12 bases between the germline ends.

The chain is built from TRBV27 and TRBJ2-2; D assignment may be TRBD1 or TRBD2 (6 bases each). The CDR3 is 15 residues long. V was shortened by 0 bases and J by 7 bases, with 12 bases between the two germline ends. CDR1 and CDR2 from the germline V gene are MNHEY and SMNVEV (reference sequence). The CDR3 DNA sequence: TGTGCCAGCAGTTTATCGCAGGGGCGGGGCGGGGAGCTGTTTTTT. Translating it yields CASSLSQGRGGELFF.

V usage is TRBV18 and J usage is TRBJ2-7; D gene unclear. The germline V gene has CDR1 KGHSH and CDR2 LQKENI. Trimming shortened V by 6 bases and J by 4 bases, and 7 bases separated the two germline ends. There are 11 residues in the CDR3. CDR3: CASSRGYEQYF. CDR3 sequence (DNA): TGTGCCAGCTCGCGCGGATACGAGCAGTACTTC.